These 8 T cell receptor beta chains were sequenced from one sample in a study of T cell responses to AZD1222 COVID-19 vaccine. Profiling relied on immunoSEQ multiplex PCR, and the TCRdb table lists in-frame clones only, not all of them. The sample holds 150,000 or so clones, less than 90% seen once. Material: peripheral blood, obtained on day 0 of AZD1222 vaccination. These receptors came from an adult in good health.

The chain uses TRBV19 and TRBJ2-1; the D gene could be TRBD1 or TRBD2 (6 bases each). CDR1 LNHDA and CDR2 SQIVND come from the germline V gene (reference sequence). The CDR3 runs 13 residues. The V end lost 1 base, the J end lost 13 bases, and 14 bases lay between the germline ends. The CDR3 DNA reads as TGTGCCAGTAGTATAGTACGGGGGCAGACTCAGTTCTTC. Its translation: CASSIVRGQTQFF.

V and J are TRBV5-4 and TRBJ1-6, with 7 bases identical to TRBD1. The CDR3 totals 16 residues. CDR1 and CDR2 (germline): SGHNT, YYREEE (reference sequence). V gave up 4 bases and J gave up 5 bases; unmatched junction bases: 9. This CDR3 reads CASSTTGIPDNSPLHF. In DNA, the CDR3 is TGTGCCAGCAGCACGACAGGGATCCCTGATAATTCACCCCTCCACTTT.

V and J are TRBV7-2 and TRBJ1-4, with unresolved D. Germline V lookup: CDR1 SGHTA, CDR2 FQGNSA. This CDR3 has 15 residues. The V end was cut by 5 bases, the J end by 0 bases, with 10 bases between. CDR3 protein: CASSPQVATNEKLFF. The CDR3 nucleotides are TGTGCCAGCAGCCCCCAGGTCGCAACTAATGAAAAACTGTTTTTT.

This chain links TRBV7-2 with TRBJ2-5; 13 bases align to TRBD2. J gave up 6 bases and V 4 bases, and 14 bases lay outside the gene matches. The CDR3 extends over 18 amino acids. The germline gives CDR1 SGHTA, CDR2 FQGNSA. The CDR3 DNA is TGTGCCAGCAGCTCTCCTCCCCCGGGGACTAGCGGGGAGCAGACCCAGTACTTC. Encoded protein: CASSSPPPGTSGEQTQYF.

This clone was counted a single time. The germline gene is not matched at one end of the junction; a read error may be the cause. The chain carries TRBV7-2 and TRBJ1-2, with 10 nucleotides matching TRBD1. CDR3 length equals 14 residues. Germline V gene sequence: CDR1 SGHTA, CDR2 FQGNSA. CDR3 sequence (DNA): TGTGCCAGCAGCTTTGGGGACAGGGGCTCTGTGAGCTCCTTC. It specifies CASSFGDRGSVSSF.

The genes are TRBV7-2 and TRBJ2-7, with 7 bases fitting TRBD1. CDR1 and CDR2 (germline): SGHTA, FQGNSA. The CDR3 is made up of 14 amino acids. V shed 4 bases and J 4 bases; nucleotides not matched to a gene: 7. The CDR3 region is CASSYDRDSYEQYF. CDR3 sequence (DNA): TGTGCCAGCAGCTATGACAGGGATTCTTACGAGCAGTACTTC.

This chain connects TRBV25-1 to TRBJ2-1; D is perhaps TRBD1 (5 bases). Trimming left V 7 bases short and J 0 bases short, with 16 bases between. Germline V CDR1 and CDR2: MGHDK, SYGVNS. This CDR3 is built from 16 residues. This CDR3 is CASTPPTVSSYNEQFF. As DNA, the CDR3 is TGTGCCAGCACGCCCCCGACAGTGAGCTCCTACAATGAGCAGTTCTTC.

J is TRBJ2-3 and V is TRBV19, with D unresolved. CDR3 length: 12 residues. Germline CDR1 is LNHDA and CDR2 is SQIVND (reference sequence). Trimming removed 0 bases from V and 5 bases from J, with 3 bases in between. The CDR3 reads CASSIEGDTQYF. CDR3 nucleotides: TGTGCCAGTAGTATAGAGGGAGATACGCAGTATTTT.